This T cell receptor (beta chain) was retrieved from a study of T cell repertoires in ileal Crohn's disease. Study outcomes and limitations: Sorted CD8 T cells held more high-frequency clones than CD4. Active smokers at surgery had more clonal expansions than non-smokers. Every patient over 26.8% clonality showed endoscopic recurrence.

Turning to this clone: What it binds is unknown.

TCRB immunosequencing input was about 0.55 micrograms of biopsy DNA per sample. Generated by immunoSEQ multiplex PCR, the TCRdb table keeps only in-frame clones and is missing some. The sample records tens of thousands of clones, 80% to 85% being singletons. Germline V gene data show CDR1 as ENHRY and CDR2 as SYGVKD. The CDR3 extends over 15 amino acids. V shed 0 bases and J 8 bases; nucleotides not matched to a gene: 6. The sequenced sample was ileal tissue. V usage is TRBV10-3 and J usage is TRBJ1-1; TRBD1 aligns across 10 bases. The receptor comes from an adult with Crohn's disease. The CDR3 region is CAISESVTGGAEAFF. The DNA of the CDR3 is TGTGCCATCAGTGAGTCCGTGACAGGGGGCGCGGAAGCTTTCTTT.